These 13 T cell receptor beta chains were all obtained from the same sample, sequenced in a study of regulatory T cells in long-lasting Graves disease. Both iRepertoire HTBI primers and Arm-PCR of CDR3 regions were used to build the TCR beta libraries. TCRdb used MiXCR to reprocess the multiplex PCR reads, holding one entry per CDR3 protein. The data contain over 350,000 distinct CDR3 sequences, 14% of them seen just once; the ten biggest clones take up roughly a sixth. The time point denotes: newly diagnosed GD, antithyroid drugs for less than 3 months. Researchers made the TCR library from RNA that was extracted from PBMCs. The sample was also linked to a second study, of T cells in Graves' hyperthyroidism and ophthalmopathy.

The material was peripheral blood mononuclear cells (PBMCs), obtained at new diagnosis, from a patient treated with antithyroid drugs. These receptors were obtained from a woman between 45 and 65 years old with Graves disease.

There are a few counts of this clonotype. The chain links TRBV6-1 to TRBJ2-2; no firm D call. V lost 8 bases to trimming and J lost 0 bases, with 1 base between them. In germline, CDR1 is MNHNS, CDR2 SASEGT. The CDR3 length is 11 residues. CDR3 sequence (DNA): TGTGCCAGCGCGAACACCGGGGAGCTGTTTTTT. Amino acid sequence: CASANTGELFF.

The table lists this clonotype with many counts. The chain uses TRBV20-1 and TRBJ1-5; 7 nucleotides match TRBD1. There are 13 residues in the CDR3. The V segment lost 4 bases and the J segment 5 bases; nucleotides outside the gene matches: 5. Germline V lookup: CDR1 DFQATT, CDR2 SNEGSKA (reference sequence). The CDR3 region is CSATGQVDQPQHF. In nucleotides, the CDR3 is TGCAGTGCTACAGGACAGGTTGATCAGCCCCAGCATTTT.

This clonotype was counted only a few times. V usage is TRBV7-9 and J usage is TRBJ2-4; no reliable D call. CDR3 length: 19 amino acids. Germline V gives CDR1 SEHNR, CDR2 FQNEAQ (reference sequence). Deletions cut 2 bases from V and 0 bases from J, with 20 bases between. CDR3 sequence reads: CASSLSLVVGPLAKNIQYF. As DNA, the CDR3 is TGTGCCAGCAGCTTATCCTTAGTGGTCGGTCCTCTAGCCAAAAACATTCAGTACTTC.

This clonotype was seen a few times. V is TRBV5-1 and J is TRBJ1-2; D possibly corresponds to TRBD1 (5 bases). CDR1 is SGHRS and CDR2 is YFSETQ in the germline V gene. The CDR3 is 12 residues long. Trimming took 10 bases from V and 8 from J, leaving 18 bases between them. The CDR3 DNA reads as TGCGCCTCCTCCCTGGGGGGGTTCGGCTACACCTTC. Its translation is CASSLGGFGYTF.

The V and J genes are TRBV19 and TRBJ1-5, with 8 bases aligning to TRBD1. The CDR3 covers 13 residues. The germline gives CDR1 LNHDA, CDR2 SQIVND (reference sequence). The ends lost 6 bases at V and 5 bases at J; junction bases unmatched: 3. The CDR3 loop reads CASSRGPDQPQHF. In DNA, the CDR3 is TGTGCCAGTAGCAGGGGGCCAGATCAGCCCCAGCATTTT.

This clonotype was observed many times. The rearrangement joins TRBV11-2 to TRBJ2-7; 7 bases fit TRBD1. CDR3 length equals 14 residues. Trimming removed 3 bases from V and 3 bases from J; junction bases left unmatched: 5. The germline gives CDR1 SGHAT, CDR2 FQNNGV. CDR3 in amino acids: CASSFGTENYEQYF. The CDR3 DNA reads as TGTGCCAGCAGCTTCGGGACAGAGAACTACGAGCAGTACTTC.

This clonotype was detected a few times. Written as DNA, the CDR3 is TGTGCCAGTAGTATGGGGTATGAGCAGTTCTTC. Its translation: CASSMGYEQFF. This chain connects TRBV19 to TRBJ2-1; the D is unclear. CDR1 and CDR2 (germline): LNHDA, SQIVND (reference sequence). V lost 3 bases, J lost 8 bases, and 5 bases lay in between. The CDR3 totals 11 residues.

This clonotype appeared a few times. This chain links TRBV6-2 or TRBV6-3 with TRBJ1-1; unclear D gene. Deletions cut 2 bases from V and 7 bases from J, with 11 bases between. Germline V CDR1 and CDR2: MNHEY, SVGEGT. This CDR3 has 13 residues. The CDR3 loop reads CASSYVRAGEAFF. Written as DNA, the CDR3 is TGTGCCAGCAGTTACGTGAGGGCTGGTGAAGCTTTCTTT.

This clonotype was counted at least ten times. The gene calls are TRBV3-1 and TRBJ2-1; 11 positions match TRBD2. Germline V lookup: CDR1 LGHDT, CDR2 YNNKEL (reference sequence). V trimming: 0 bases; J trimming: 5 bases; junction bases outside the gene matches: 6. The CDR3 is made up of 17 amino acids. The CDR3 is CASSQDPGLAGNNEQFF. The CDR3 region has the DNA TGTGCCAGCAGCCAAGACCCTGGACTAGCGGGTAACAATGAGCAGTTCTTC.

This clonotype was counted ten times or more. The gene calls are TRBV10-1 and TRBJ2-1; the match to TRBD1 covers 8 bases. V lost 0 bases to trimming and J lost 9 bases; unmatched junction nucleotides: 7. The CDR3 totals 15 residues. In germline, CDR1 is WNHNN, CDR2 SYGVQD (reference sequence). This CDR3 reads CASSESKAGGSEQFF. Written as DNA, the CDR3 is TGCGCCAGCAGTGAGTCGAAGGCAGGGGGCAGTGAGCAGTTCTTC.

Many counts were recorded for this clonotype. V is TRBV27 and J is TRBJ2-7; 12 bases agree with TRBD2. The junction had 7 bases not matched to a gene; V was cut back by 5 bases and J by 2 bases. Germline assignment: CDR1 MNHEY and CDR2 SMNVEV (reference sequence). This CDR3 is built from 16 residues. CDR3 residues: CASSLRLAGVPYEQYF. Written as DNA, the CDR3 is TGTGCCAGCAGTCTCCGACTAGCGGGAGTCCCCTACGAGCAGTACTTC.

Regarding this clonotype: One base away lies a much larger clone, so this may be a sequencing read error. The chain couples TRBV2 to TRBJ1-4; D might be TRBD1 (6 bases). Germline CDR1 is SNHLY and CDR2 is FYNNEI. There are 18 residues in the CDR3. The CDR3 nucleotides are TGTGTCAGCAGAACACCTGCCGACGGGGCAGGGGAAAATGAAAAACTGTTTTTT. It translates to CVSRTPADGAGENEKLFF.

To note about this clonotype: A clone one base away is much larger, so this may be a read error. V is TRBV7-9 and J is TRBJ2-7; 8 nucleotides align to TRBD1. V dropped 8 bases and J dropped 3; count of bases not matched to a gene: 3. CDR1 is SEHNR, CDR2 FQNEAQ, per germline (reference sequence). The CDR3 is 12 residues long. CDR3 nucleotides: TGTGCCAGCCGCAGGGGGCGCTACGAGCAGTACTTC. Translating it yields CASRRGRYEQYF.